This T cell receptor (beta chain) was found in a study of glioma-infiltrating T cells after dendritic cell vaccination. As for the study in general: Monocyte-derived dendritic cells, cultured roughly 7 days with IL-4 and GM-CSF, were pulsed with autologous tumor lysate.

The PCR used 60 V beta and 13 J beta primers. Produced via immunoSEQ multiplex PCR; TCRdb's table is partial and in-frame only. The data show 85,000 or so clones, roughly 85% seen once. Time point: after dendritic cell vaccination, including at tumor progression/relapse. The sequences come from blood, collected after dendritic cell vaccination. The sequence was obtained from a human donor with glioblastoma.

The CDR3 loop reads CASGTGGGEKLFF. The DNA of the CDR3 is TGTGCCAGCGGGACAGGGGGAGGAGAAAAACTGTTTTTT. The chain recombines TRBV7-2 with TRBJ1-4; TRBD1 agrees at 11 bases. The CDR3 is 13 amino acids. Per germline, CDR1 SGHTA and CDR2 FQGNSA. V lost 8 bases to trimming and J lost 8 bases; unmatched junction nucleotides: 4. The variable domain in full, completed from reference TRBV7-2 and TRBJ1-4, reads GAGVSQSPSNKVTEKGKDVELRCDPISGHTALYWYRQSLGQGLEFLIYFQGNSAPDKSGLPSDRFSAERTGGSVSTLTIQRTQQEDSAVYLCASGTGGGEKLFFGSGTQLSVL.